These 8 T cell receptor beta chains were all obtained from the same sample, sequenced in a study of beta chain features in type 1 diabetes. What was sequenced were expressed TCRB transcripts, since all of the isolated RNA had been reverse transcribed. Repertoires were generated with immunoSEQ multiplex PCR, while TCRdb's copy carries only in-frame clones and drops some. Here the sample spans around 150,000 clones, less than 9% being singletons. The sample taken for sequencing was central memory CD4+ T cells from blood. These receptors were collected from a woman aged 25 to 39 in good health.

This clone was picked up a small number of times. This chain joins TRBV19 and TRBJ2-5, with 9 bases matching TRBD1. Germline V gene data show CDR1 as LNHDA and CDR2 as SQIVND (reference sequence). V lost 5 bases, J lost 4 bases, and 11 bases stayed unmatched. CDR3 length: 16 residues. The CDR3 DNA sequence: TGTGCCAGTAGTCCCCGGACAGGGGAGGTCCGAGAGACCCAGTACTTC. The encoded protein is CASSPRTGEVRETQYF.

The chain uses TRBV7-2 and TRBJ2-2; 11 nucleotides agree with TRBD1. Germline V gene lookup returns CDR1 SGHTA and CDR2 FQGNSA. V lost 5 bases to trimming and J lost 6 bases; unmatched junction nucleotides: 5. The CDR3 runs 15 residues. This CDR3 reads CASSGQGAGAGELFF. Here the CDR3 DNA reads TGTGCCAGCAGCGGACAGGGGGCCGGTGCCGGGGAGCTGTTTTTT.

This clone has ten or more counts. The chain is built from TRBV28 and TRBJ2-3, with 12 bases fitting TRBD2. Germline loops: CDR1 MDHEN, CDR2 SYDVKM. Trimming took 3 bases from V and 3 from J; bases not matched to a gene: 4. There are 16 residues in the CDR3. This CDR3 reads CASSLLTSGGTDTQYF. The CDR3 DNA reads TGTGCCAGCAGTTTGCTGACTAGCGGGGGTACAGATACGCAGTATTTT.

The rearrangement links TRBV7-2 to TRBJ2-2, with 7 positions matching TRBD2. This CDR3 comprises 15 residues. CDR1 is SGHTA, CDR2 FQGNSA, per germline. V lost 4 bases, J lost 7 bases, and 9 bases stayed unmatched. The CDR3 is CASSSHTGGSGELFF. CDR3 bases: TGTGCCAGCAGCTCGCACACGGGCGGGAGCGGGGAGCTGTTTTTT.

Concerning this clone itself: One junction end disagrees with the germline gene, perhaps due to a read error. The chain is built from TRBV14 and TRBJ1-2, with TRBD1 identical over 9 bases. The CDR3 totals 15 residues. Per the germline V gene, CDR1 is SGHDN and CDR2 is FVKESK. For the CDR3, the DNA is TGTGCCAGCAGCCAAGCCGGGACAGGGATCTATGGCCACACCTTC. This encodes CASSQAGTGIYGHTF.

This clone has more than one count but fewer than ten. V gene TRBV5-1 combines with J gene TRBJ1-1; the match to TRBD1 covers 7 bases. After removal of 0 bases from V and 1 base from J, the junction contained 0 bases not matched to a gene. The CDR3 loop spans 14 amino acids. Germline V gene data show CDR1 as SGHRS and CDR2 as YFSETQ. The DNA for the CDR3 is TGCGCCAGCAGCTTGGGGACAGGGAACACTGAAGCTTTCTTT. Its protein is CASSLGTGNTEAFF. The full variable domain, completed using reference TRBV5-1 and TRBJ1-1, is KAGVTQTPRYLIKTRGQQVTLSCSPISGHRSVSWYQQTPGQGLQFLFEYFSETQRNKGNFPGRFSGRQFSNSRSEMNVSTLELGDSALYLCASSLGTGNTEAFFGQGTRLTVV.

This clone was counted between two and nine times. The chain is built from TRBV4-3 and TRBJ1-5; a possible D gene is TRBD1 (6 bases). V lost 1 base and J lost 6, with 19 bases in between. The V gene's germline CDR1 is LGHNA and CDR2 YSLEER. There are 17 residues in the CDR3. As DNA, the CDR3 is TGCGCCAGCAGCCAAGGATACAAACAGGGCGGGGGTCAGCCCCAGCATTTT. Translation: CASSQGYKQGGGQPQHF.

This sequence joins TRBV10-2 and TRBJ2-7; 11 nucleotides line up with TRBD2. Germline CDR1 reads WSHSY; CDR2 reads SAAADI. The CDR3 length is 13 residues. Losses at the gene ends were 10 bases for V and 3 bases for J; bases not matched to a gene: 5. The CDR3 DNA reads TGCGCCACATACGGGACTAGCGGCTACGAGCAGTACTTC. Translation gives CATYGTSGYEQYF.